Shown below are 24 T cell receptor beta chains from a single sample sequenced in a study of T-cell memory formation after mild COVID-19. From the 5' RACE reads, TCRdb called clonotypes with MiXCR, one entry per CDR3 protein. The table includes under 200,000 distinct CDR3 sequences, 31% detected once. Specimen: PBMCs or a T cell subset sorted from them (not recorded which). Every receptor here comes from an adult woman who had mild COVID-19 (a few samples of this study predate the infection). Cell type and time point are not known.

The genes are TRBV20-1 and TRBJ1-2; D may be TRBD1 (5 bases). This CDR3 contains 10 residues. From germline, CDR1 is DFQATT and CDR2 SNEGSKA (reference sequence). V gave up 3 bases and J gave up 8 bases, with 7 bases separating them. DNA for the CDR3: TGCAGTGCTAGTCGGGGGGGCTACACCTTC. It translates to CSASRGGYTF.

This clonotype has a handful of counts. The V and J genes are TRBV6-5 and TRBJ2-7; the D gene could be TRBD1 or TRBD2 (5 bases each). The CDR3 length is 13 residues. The germline V gene encodes CDR1 MNHEY and CDR2 SVGAGI. V lost 2 bases, J lost 5 bases, and 10 bases lay in between. The CDR3 spells CASSYEWGNEQYF. CDR3 DNA: TGTGCCAGCAGTTACGAGTGGGGGAACGAGCAGTACTTC.

The chain is built from TRBV6-5 and TRBJ1-1, with 11 nucleotides matching TRBD1. This CDR3 is 15 amino acids long. Unmatched junction bases numbered 1, after V lost 0 bases and J lost 4 bases. Germline V lookup: CDR1 MNHEY, CDR2 SVGAGI. CDR3 DNA sequence: TGTGCCAGCAGTTACTCAGGGACAGGGGGCACTGAAGCTTTCTTT. Its translation: CASSYSGTGGTEAFF.

The sample holds a few counts of this clonotype. V and J are TRBV20-1 and TRBJ2-4; D is undetermined. Deletions cut 5 bases from V and 6 bases from J, with 14 bases between. The CDR3 is 13 residues long. Germline V gene sequence: CDR1 DFQATT, CDR2 SNEGSKA (reference sequence). The CDR3 sequence: CSAPRLRSNIQYF. The CDR3 region has the DNA TGCAGTGCTCCCCGACTTAGATCAAACATTCAGTACTTC.

V gene TRBV12-3 or TRBV12-4 combines with J gene TRBJ1-1; no firm D call. This CDR3 contains 14 residues. With 2 bases removed from V and 5 bases from J, the gap between germline ends came to 12 bases. The CDR3 DNA reads as TGTGCCAGCAGTTTAAGGCGGTCCAAGACTGAAGCTTTCTTT. Translating it yields CASSLRRSKTEAFF.

V is TRBV4-2 and J is TRBJ2-3; the match to TRBD2 covers 9 bases. Germline assignment: CDR1 LGHNA and CDR2 YNFKEQ. Trimming cost V 1 base and J 5 bases; bases outside gene matches: 10. This CDR3 has 17 residues. The CDR3 is CASSQVVAGAGRDTQYF. The CDR3 DNA reads as TGTGCCAGCAGCCAAGTGGTAGCGGGAGCTGGGAGAGATACGCAGTATTTT.

The V gene is TRBV4-1, the J gene TRBJ2-7, with 11 bases fitting TRBD2. Germline lookup yields CDR1 MGHRA and CDR2 YSYEKL. The CDR3 runs to 14 residues. The J segment lost 2 bases and the V segment lost 5 bases, leaving 2 bases of the junction unmatched. As DNA, the CDR3 is TGCGCCAGCAGCGGGACTAGCGGCACCTACGAGCAGTACTTC. Translating it yields CASSGTSGTYEQYF.

The chain is built from TRBV20-1 and TRBJ2-2; the match to TRBD2 covers 9 bases. The CDR3 spans 15 residues. V was pared by 5 bases and J by 5 bases, with 9 bases of the junction left unmatched. The germline V gene encodes CDR1 DFQATT and CDR2 SNEGSKA (reference sequence). The CDR3, as DNA: TGCAGTGCTCCCCTTAGCGGGAGAGTTACCGGGGAGCTGTTTTTT. As protein: CSAPLSGRVTGELFF.

This clonotype showed up just a few times. The V call is TRBV13, the J call TRBJ2-7; 11 bases are shared with TRBD2. Trimming cost V 5 bases and J 0 bases; bases outside gene matches: 6. The germline gives CDR1 PRHDT, CDR2 FYEKMQ (reference sequence). The CDR3 covers 16 residues. CDR3 amino acids: CASSPGGLAGSYEQYF. The CDR3 nucleotides read TGTGCCAGCAGCCCTGGAGGACTAGCGGGCTCCTACGAGCAGTACTTC.

The J gene is TRBJ2-7, the V gene TRBV9; D tentatively fits TRBD1 or TRBD2 (5 bases each). This CDR3 is built from 14 residues. Trimming stripped 3 bases from V and 5 bases from J, with 15 bases between. Germline CDR1 reads SGDLS; CDR2 reads YYNGEE. The CDR3 DNA reads as TGTGCCAGCAGCGCAAGCTCAGGGACCCACGAGCAGTACTTC. Translating it yields CASSASSGTHEQYF.

This clonotype came up many times. The rearrangement joins TRBV19 to TRBJ2-1; tentative D call: TRBD2 (6 bases). Germline-derived CDR1 and CDR2 are LNHDA and SQIVND (reference sequence). Trimming pared 5 bases from V and 6 bases from J, leaving 11 bases between. This CDR3 is 13 amino acids long. This CDR3 is CASSLAPGNEQFF. The CDR3 DNA is TGTGCCAGTAGTCTAGCGCCAGGCAATGAGCAGTTCTTC.

This clonotype was found once. The V and J genes are TRBV2 and TRBJ2-5, with D tentatively TRBD2 (5 bases). Looked up from germline, CDR1 is SNHLY and CDR2 is FYNNEI. Trimming pared 4 bases from V and 2 bases from J, leaving 14 bases between. The CDR3 spans 15 residues. CDR3 nucleotides: TGTGCCAGCAGTGGAGCTGCGGGCAGGCAAGAGACCCAGTACTTC. It translates to CASSGAAGRQETQYF.

This clonotype showed up just a few times. The CDR3 loop reads CAWGGPSGNTIYF. DNA of the CDR3: TGTGCTTGGGGGGGACCTTCTGGAAACACCATATATTTT. This chain links TRBV7-2 with TRBJ1-3; D might be TRBD1 (5 bases). Per the germline V gene, CDR1 is SGHTA and CDR2 is FQGNSA. This CDR3 comprises 13 residues.

The chain recombines TRBV4-1 with TRBJ1-3, with 8 bases aligning to TRBD1. CDR1 and CDR2 (germline): MGHRA, YSYEKL. The CDR3 sequence is 16 residues long. The ends lost 4 bases at V and 1 base at J; junction bases unmatched: 6. Here the CDR3 DNA reads TGCGCCAGCAGCCTTCCGGGACAGGAATCTGGAAACACCATATATTTT. Encoded protein: CASSLPGQESGNTIYF.

This clonotype was recorded a few times. The CDR3 DNA sequence: TGTGCCAGCAGTATCACTAGCGGGGGGGCCGGGGAGCTGTTTTTT. This sequence encodes CASSITSGGAGELFF. V usage is TRBV12-3 or TRBV12-4 and J usage is TRBJ2-2, with 13 positions matching TRBD2. There are 15 residues in the CDR3. Losses at the gene ends were 5 bases for V and 6 bases for J; bases not matched to a gene: 3.

In this sample, this clonotype turned up a few times. V is TRBV2 and J is TRBJ1-6, with D tentatively TRBD1 (5 bases). The CDR3 totals 14 residues. The ends were cut back, 4 bases at V and 7 bases at J, with 11 bases in the middle. Germline V gene lookup returns CDR1 SNHLY and CDR2 FYNNEI. The CDR3 DNA is TGTGCCAGCAGTGTTGGGGCCGCCAATTCACCCCTCCACTTT. It translates to CASSVGAANSPLHF.

In its sample, this clonotype was seen a few times. The rearrangement uses TRBV29-1 and TRBJ1-1; 7 nucleotides align to TRBD1. The length of the CDR3 is 13 residues. Trimming cost V 6 bases and J 3 bases; bases outside gene matches: 7. Germline V gives CDR1 SQVTM, CDR2 ANQGSEA. CDR3 sequence: CSVDGTVYTEAFF. The DNA of the CDR3 is TGCAGCGTAGATGGGACAGTGTACACTGAAGCTTTCTTT.

CDR3 loop: CASSQDRFLGVRTDTQYF. The CDR3 region has the DNA TGTGCCAGCAGCCAAGATAGGTTCTTGGGGGTGCGCACAGATACGCAGTATTTT. The chain couples TRBV4-2 to TRBJ2-3; the D call may be TRBD1 or TRBD2 (5 bases each). Trimming took 0 bases from V and 1 from J, leaving 17 bases between them. The CDR3 loop spans 18 amino acids. Germline V CDR1 and CDR2: LGHNA, YNFKEQ.

The V call is TRBV6-1, the J call TRBJ2-7; 7 bases are a match to TRBD1. Looked up from germline, CDR1 is MNHNS and CDR2 is SASEGT. The J segment lost 3 bases and the V segment lost 3 bases, leaving 8 bases of the junction unmatched. CDR3 length: 15 amino acids. The DNA for the CDR3 is TGTGCCAGCAGTGAGGACAGGAGGATCTTCTACGAGCAGTACTTC. Translation: CASSEDRRIFYEQYF.

This CDR3 reads CSVCRGSNTEAFF. CDR3 sequence (DNA): TGCAGCGTTTGCAGGGGATCGAACACTGAAGCTTTCTTT. The chain uses TRBV29-1 and TRBJ1-1; D may be TRBD1 (6 bases). CDR1 is SQVTM and CDR2 is ANQGSEA in the germline V gene. This CDR3 has 13 residues. V was clipped by 5 bases and J by 1 base, with 11 bases between them.

CDR3 residues: CASSKGLADSYEQYF. Written as DNA, the CDR3 is TGTGCCAGCAGCAAGGGACTAGCGGACTCCTACGAGCAGTACTTC. J is TRBJ2-7 and V is TRBV5-6; 11 bases are shared with TRBD2. The J segment lost 0 bases and the V segment lost 4 bases, leaving 3 bases of the junction unmatched. Germline values: CDR1 SGHDT, CDR2 YYEEEE. The CDR3 length is 15 residues.

The V gene is TRBV10-3, the J gene TRBJ2-3; TRBD2 aligns across 8 bases. The CDR3 runs 14 residues. The J segment lost 3 bases and the V segment lost 7 bases, leaving 6 bases of the junction unmatched. From germline, CDR1 is ENHRY and CDR2 SYGVKD. The CDR3 here is CAITTGGATDTQYF. The DNA for the CDR3 is TGTGCCATCACAACGGGGGGGGCAACAGATACGCAGTATTTT.

This clonotype has a handful of counts. J is TRBJ2-1 and V is TRBV20-1, with 12 positions matching TRBD2. Per the germline V gene, CDR1 is DFQATT and CDR2 is SNEGSKA (reference sequence). This CDR3 is built from 16 residues. V was pared by 3 bases and J by 7 bases, with 10 bases of the junction left unmatched. CDR3 sequence (DNA): TGCAGTGCTAGGCGGCTAGCGGGGGGGGGTTGGAATGAGCAGTTCTTC. It yields the protein CSARRLAGGGWNEQFF.

The genes are TRBV29-1 and TRBJ2-4; no firm D call. Trimming pared 6 bases from V and 7 bases from J, leaving 19 bases between. Per the germline V gene, CDR1 is SQVTM and CDR2 is ANQGSEA. This CDR3 region has 14 residues. CDR3 sequence: CSVPITENGNIQYF. Here the CDR3 DNA reads TGCAGCGTCCCAATTACAGAGAATGGGAACATTCAGTACTTC. Supplemented by reference TRBV29-1 and TRBJ2-4, the full variable domain reads SAVISQKPSRDICQRGTSLTIQCQVDSQVTMMFWYRQQPGQSLTLIATANQGSEATYESGFVIDKFPISRPNLTFSTLTVSNMSPEDSSIYLCSVPITENGNIQYFGAGTRLSVL.